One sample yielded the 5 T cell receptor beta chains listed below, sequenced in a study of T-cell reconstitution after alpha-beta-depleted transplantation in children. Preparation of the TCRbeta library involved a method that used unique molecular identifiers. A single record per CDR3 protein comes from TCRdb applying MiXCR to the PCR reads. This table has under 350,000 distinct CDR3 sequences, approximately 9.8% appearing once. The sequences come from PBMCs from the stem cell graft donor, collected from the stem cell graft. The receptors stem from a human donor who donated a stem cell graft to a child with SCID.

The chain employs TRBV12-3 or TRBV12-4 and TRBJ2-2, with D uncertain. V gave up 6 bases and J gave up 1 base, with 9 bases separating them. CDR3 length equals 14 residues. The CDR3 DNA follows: TGTGCCAGCAGAACGGAAAGGAACACCGGGGAGCTGTTTTTT. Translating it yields CASRTERNTGELFF.

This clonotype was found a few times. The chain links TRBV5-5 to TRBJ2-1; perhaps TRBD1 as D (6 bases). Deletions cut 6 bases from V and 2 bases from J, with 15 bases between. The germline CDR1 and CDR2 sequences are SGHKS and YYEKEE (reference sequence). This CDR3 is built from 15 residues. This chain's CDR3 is CASIPVGGPYNEQFF. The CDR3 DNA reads TGTGCCAGCATCCCAGTAGGGGGACCCTACAATGAGCAGTTCTTC.

The DNA of the CDR3 is TGCAGTGCTGAAGGTTCTCACCTGGATACGCAGTATTTT. Protein: CSAEGSHLDTQYF. The chain combines TRBV20-1 with TRBJ2-3; the D is unclear. CDR3 length: 13 residues. CDR1 DFQATT and CDR2 SNEGSKA come from the germline V gene (reference sequence). Trimming took 5 bases from V and 6 from J, leaving 15 bases between them.

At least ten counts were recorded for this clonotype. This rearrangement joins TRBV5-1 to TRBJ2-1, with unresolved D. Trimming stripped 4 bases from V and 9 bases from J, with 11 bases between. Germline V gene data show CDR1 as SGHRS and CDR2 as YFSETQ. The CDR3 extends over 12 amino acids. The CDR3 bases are TGCGCCAGCAGCCCCACTGCACTTGAGCAGTTCTTC. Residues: CASSPTALEQFF.

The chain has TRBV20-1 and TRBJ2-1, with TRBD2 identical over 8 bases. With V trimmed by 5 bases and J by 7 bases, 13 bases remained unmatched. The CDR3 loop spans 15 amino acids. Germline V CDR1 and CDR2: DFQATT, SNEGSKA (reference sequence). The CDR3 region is CSALPVGLETNEQFF. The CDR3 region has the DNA TGCAGTGCTCTCCCCGTGGGACTAGAGACGAATGAGCAGTTCTTC.